This T cell receptor (beta chain) was found in a study of T cell clusters in autoimmune cytopenias. In germline, CDR1 is DFQATT, CDR2 SNEGSKA (reference sequence). This CDR3 has 14 residues. Multiplex touch-down PCR amplified TRB using TRB-A and TRB-B pools in one tube. TCRdb reprocessed the multiplex PCR reads and keeps a single row for each CDR3 protein, giving no DNA. The listing contains more than 2,500 distinct CDR3 sequences. Each sample's input was 250 ng genomic DNA, roughly 40,000 genome equivalents. The sample comprised peripheral blood. The J gene is TRBJ2-1, the V gene TRBV20-1; the D call from TCRdb, TRBD2, cannot be confirmed without DNA. The origin of this receptor is a human donor with an autoimmune cytopenia, with autoimmune hepatitis or in good health (not recorded which). The CDR3 reads CSAAPSGQYNEQFF.